This T cell receptor (beta chain) was captured in a study of T cells after yellow fever vaccination. Trimming removed 2 bases from V and 0 bases from J, with 12 bases in between. This CDR3 region has 16 residues. Germline V gives CDR1 MNHEY, CDR2 SVGAGI. In TCRdb, the 5' RACE reads were re-called with MiXCR into one record per CDR3 protein. The data contain 200,000 to 300,000 distinct CDR3 sequences, about 3.5% of them seen just once; the ten biggest clones take up about a fifth. This clonotype has at least ten counts. The sequence was obtained from a man in his late teens or twenties who received the YFV17D yellow fever vaccine. Sequencing used PBMCs, obtained 15 days after the yellow fever booster vaccination. The rearrangement links TRBV6-5 to TRBJ2-3; no definite D call. The CDR3 is CASSYEYYTSTDTQYF. The DNA of the CDR3 is TGTGCCAGCAGTTACGAGTATTACACCAGCACAGATACGCAGTATTTT.